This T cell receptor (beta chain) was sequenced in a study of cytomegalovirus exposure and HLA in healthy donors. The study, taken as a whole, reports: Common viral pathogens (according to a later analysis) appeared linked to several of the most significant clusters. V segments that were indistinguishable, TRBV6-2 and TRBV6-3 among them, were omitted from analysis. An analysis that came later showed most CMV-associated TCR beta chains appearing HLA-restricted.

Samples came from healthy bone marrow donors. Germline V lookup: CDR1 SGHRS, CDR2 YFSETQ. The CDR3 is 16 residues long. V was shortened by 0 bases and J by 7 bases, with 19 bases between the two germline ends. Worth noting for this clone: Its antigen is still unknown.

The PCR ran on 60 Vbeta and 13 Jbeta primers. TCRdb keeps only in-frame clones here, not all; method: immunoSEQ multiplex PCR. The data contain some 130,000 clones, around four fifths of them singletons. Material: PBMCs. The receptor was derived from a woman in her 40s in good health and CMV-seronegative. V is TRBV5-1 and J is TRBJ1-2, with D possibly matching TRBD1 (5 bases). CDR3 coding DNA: TGCGCCAGCAGCTTGGAAGAAGTGAGGACAAAGACTGGCTACACCTTC. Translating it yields CASSLEEVRTKTGYTF.